The rows below give T cell receptor beta chains drawn from one sample of a study of regulatory T cells in long-lasting Graves disease. TCRdb reprocessed the multiplex PCR reads via MiXCR and lists one record per CDR3 protein. Found here are approximately 690,000 distinct CDR3 sequences, about 32% of them singletons; the top ten hold around 40%. Material: peripheral blood mononuclear cells (PBMCs), obtained when the disease was refractory, from a patient treated with antithyroid drugs. Receptors originate from a female donor with Graves disease. Each CDR3 is given with its conserved first and last residue. The order of the fields is V gene, clone size, J gene, CDR3 protein. Expanded clones are given a class, and other clones once, few, many or no size at all.

TRBV12-3/TRBV12-4	-	TRBJ1-5	CASSDRGPRNQPQHF
TRBV28	many	TRBJ1-2	CASPPGNNYGYTF
TRBV6-1	many	TRBJ2-7	CASSRTEASYEQYF
TRBV28	many	TRBJ1-1	CASKNGAHGINTEAFF
TRBV2	many	TRBJ1-2	CASSANGYGYTF
TRBV6-1	many	TRBJ1-4	CASSPLASPSGEKLFF
TRBV20-1	-	TRBJ1-6	CSAREGTSPLHF
TRBV28	many	TRBJ1-2	CASSLTDGTSGGYTF
TRBV20-1	few	TRBJ2-5	CSARSLVGLYQETQYF
TRBV11-2	many	TRBJ1-1	CASSQNWGLTEAFF
TRBV6-4	-	TRBJ1-6	CASSYSASRSSPLHF
TRBV6-1	-	TRBJ1-1	CVSSAGTGNTEAFF
TRBV6-1	-	TRBJ2-2	CASSPTSGTNTGELFF
TRBV14	-	TRBJ1-3	CASSQGGVRGNTIYF
TRBV7-9	-	TRBJ2-5	CASSPFPGQGAETQYF
TRBV27	-	TRBJ1-5	CASSLPTATGSTNQPQHF
TRBV3-1	many	TRBJ2-7	CASSQVNEQYF
TRBV3-1	-	TRBJ2-7	CASSQGPLSSYEQYF
TRBV28	-	TRBJ2-1	CASSLGGAKSYNEQFF
TRBV27	-	TRBJ1-2	CASSLGQGRVYGHTF
TRBV30	few	TRBJ1-5	CAWSPGQGHQPQHF
TRBV28	-	TRBJ1-5	CASSFNQGNNQPQHF
TRBV11-2	-	TRBJ1-1	CASSPRQEMNTEAFF
TRBV5-1	-	TRBJ2-2	CASSQASGRRDTGELFF
TRBV13	few	TRBJ2-7	CASSLGWSGSYEQYF
TRBV7-3	-	TRBJ2-3	CASSLGAGGPVDTQYF
TRBV20-1	-	TRBJ2-2	CSARGDSPSGELFF
TRBV6-1	-	TRBJ1-2	CASSSGGNGILVYGYTF
TRBV6-1	-	TRBJ1-2	CASSEVSRHNYGYTF
TRBV6-2/TRBV6-3	-	TRBJ2-1	CASSYKGLAGEYEQFF
TRBV6-1	-	TRBJ1-1	CASSEATAETENTEAFF
TRBV7-9	-	TRBJ2-7	CASSVIGDEQYF
TRBV12-3/TRBV12-4	many	TRBJ1-5	CASSSRTGSNQPQHF
TRBV10-3	-	TRBJ1-5	CAISESTPTGADNQPQHF
TRBV28	-	TRBJ1-1	CASSPQPTGKNTEAFF
TRBV10-3	-	TRBJ2-2	CAITESFTGELFF
TRBV19	-	TRBJ2-7	CASSIYGYEQYF
TRBV10-3	-	TRBJ1-6	CAISESASPLHF
TRBV15	few	TRBJ2-7	CATSVDSSYEQYF
TRBV4-1	few	TRBJ1-2	CASSPLGGTGEYGYTF
TRBV28	many	TRBJ1-6	CASYGLGNSPLHF
TRBV20-1	-	TRBJ1-1	CSGGSDMNTEAFF
TRBV2	many	TRBJ2-7	CASTRTLMGGNEQYF
TRBV12-3/TRBV12-4	-	TRBJ1-1	CASSLYGPARKNTEAFF
TRBV2	once	TRBJ1-5	CVSFGRLPSNQPQHF
TRBV6-4	few	TRBJ1-4	CASSSHRVNDEKLFF
TRBV5-4	-	TRBJ2-7	CASSLIGFEQYF
TRBV6-1	few	TRBJ2-2	CASVWREDSLRNTGELFF
TRBV30	-	TRBJ2-2	CAWTSGVGTGELFF
TRBV12-3/TRBV12-4	few	TRBJ2-2	CASSLVLRNTGELFF
TRBV20-1	few	TRBJ2-7	CSASHDGLAGGFSYEQYF
TRBV10-3	few	TRBJ1-2	CAISETTYERYGYTF
TRBV6-1	-	TRBJ1-6	CASSDRQHSPLHF
TRBV12-3/TRBV12-4	-	TRBJ1-1	CASSRDRVLSEAFF
TRBV2	many	TRBJ1-6	CASSDDNRRPLHF
TRBV6-1	-	TRBJ2-7	CASRQQGLGEQYF
TRBV4-1	many	TRBJ1-2	CASRLVETENYGYTF
TRBV11-2	many	TRBJ2-5	CASSQGTSGREVETQYF
TRBV13	once	TRBJ1-6	CASSLGWGNNSPLYF